In this sample, the clone carrying this T cell receptor (beta chain) turned up a few times. Its antigen remains unidentified. The record originates from a study of cytomegalovirus exposure and HLA in healthy donors. General study results and limits: Several of the most significant clusters appeared linked to common viral pathogens, based on a later analysis. Association of 16,951 TCR beta sequences with HLA alleles was found at 0.05 false discovery rate in a later analysis.

In germline, CDR1 is ENHRY, CDR2 SYGVKD. Trimming removed 6 bases from V and 5 bases from J, with 11 bases in between. The CDR3 is made up of 13 amino acids. The PCR had 60 Vbeta and 13 Jbeta primers. Libraries were prepared by immunoSEQ multiplex PCR; TCRdb keeps only in-frame clonotypes and omits some of them. The data show some 130,000 clones, with roughly 79% seen just once and around 2% held by the top ten. This clonotype was sampled from a woman aged 40 to 55 in good health and CMV-seronegative. Sequencing input: PBMCs. The V call is TRBV10-3, the J call TRBJ2-1; maybe TRBD2 (5 bases). CDR3 bases: TGTGCCATCAGACGAGGTAGCGACAATGAGCAGTTCTTC. It translates to CAIRRGSDNEQFF.